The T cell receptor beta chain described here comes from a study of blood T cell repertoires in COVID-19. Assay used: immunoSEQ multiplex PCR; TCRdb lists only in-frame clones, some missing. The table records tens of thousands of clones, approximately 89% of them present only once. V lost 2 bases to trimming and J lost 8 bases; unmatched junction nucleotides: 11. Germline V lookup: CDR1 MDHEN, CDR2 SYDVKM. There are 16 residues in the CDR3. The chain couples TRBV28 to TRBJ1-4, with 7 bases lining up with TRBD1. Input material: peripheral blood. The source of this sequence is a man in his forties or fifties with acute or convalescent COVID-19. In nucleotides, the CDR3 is TGTGCCAGCAGTTTACCTATTTACAGGGGAGGCGAAAAACTGTTTTTT. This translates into CASSLPIYRGGEKLFF.